This TCR beta chain was obtained from a study of blood T cell repertoires in COVID-19. As for the study in general: Samples representing acute and convalescent COVID-19 were sourced from the United States, Italy and Spain. Sample material is recorded as cDNA or gDNA derived from T cells, B-cell-depleted T cells, or PBMCs.

In the authors' workflow: Researchers report that nucleated cell counts were estimated from reference gene primer amplification. Some clones are missing from TCRdb's copy, which holds only in-frame ones; the method was immunoSEQ multiplex PCR. D and trimming were read from the DNA, whereas the V and J calls and clone size are those reported in that table. The table records around 57,000 clones, 70% to 90% of them present only once. The CDR3 is 15 amino acids. The V end lost 0 bases, the J end lost 6 bases, and 15 bases lay between the germline ends. Germline V gene lookup returns CDR1 SGHDT and CDR2 YYEEEE.

The gene calls are TRBV5-6 and TRBJ1-2, with D perhaps TRBD1 (5 bases). This sequence originates from a human donor with active COVID-19. The donor label of this sample is uncertain. Sequencing input: peripheral blood. CDR3 DNA: TGTGCCAGCAGCTTGGTTCTGGCGGGGCAAGATGGCTACACCTTC. This gives the protein CASSLVLAGQDGYTF.